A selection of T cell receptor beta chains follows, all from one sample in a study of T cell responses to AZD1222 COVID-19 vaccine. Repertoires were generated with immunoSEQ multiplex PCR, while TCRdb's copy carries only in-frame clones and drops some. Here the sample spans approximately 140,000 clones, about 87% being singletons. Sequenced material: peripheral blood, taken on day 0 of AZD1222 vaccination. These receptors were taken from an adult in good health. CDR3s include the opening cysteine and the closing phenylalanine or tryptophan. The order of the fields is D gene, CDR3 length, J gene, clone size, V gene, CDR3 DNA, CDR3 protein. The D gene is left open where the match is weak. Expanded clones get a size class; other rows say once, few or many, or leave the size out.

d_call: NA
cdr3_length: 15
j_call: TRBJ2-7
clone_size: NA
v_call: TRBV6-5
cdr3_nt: TGTGCCAGCAGTTACTCCCCGGACAGATTCTACGAGCAGTACTTC
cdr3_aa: CASSYSPDRFYEQYF

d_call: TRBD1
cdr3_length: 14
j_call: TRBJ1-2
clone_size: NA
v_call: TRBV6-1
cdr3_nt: TGTGCCAGCAGTGACGGACAGGGAGGCGGCGGCTACACCTTC
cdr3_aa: CASSDGQGGGGYTF

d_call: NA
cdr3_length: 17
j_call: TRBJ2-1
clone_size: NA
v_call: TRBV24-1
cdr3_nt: TGTGCCACCAGTGATCTCCCTGGAGAAAAAGGCTACAATGAGCAGTTCTTC
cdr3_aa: CATSDLPGEKGYNEQFF

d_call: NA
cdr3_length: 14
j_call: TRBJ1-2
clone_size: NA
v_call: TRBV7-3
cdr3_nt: TGTGCCAGCAGCCCTCGGGGAGGGAATTATGGCTACACCTTC
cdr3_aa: CASSPRGGNYGYTF

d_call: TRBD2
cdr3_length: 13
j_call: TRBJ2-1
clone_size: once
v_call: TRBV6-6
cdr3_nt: TGTGCCAGCAGGGGGACTAGCTACCATGAGCAGTTCTTC
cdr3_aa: CASRGTSYHEQFF

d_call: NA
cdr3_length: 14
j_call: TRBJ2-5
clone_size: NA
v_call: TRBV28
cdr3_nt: TGTGCCAGCAGTTTTAGCAGGGCTGGGGAGACCCAGTACTTC
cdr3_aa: CASSFSRAGETQYF

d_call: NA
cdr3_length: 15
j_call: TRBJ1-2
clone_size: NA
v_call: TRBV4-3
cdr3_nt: TGCGCCAGCAGCCCCCCCGGGGTTCCCGGCTATGGCTACACCTTC
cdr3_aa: CASSPPGVPGYGYTF

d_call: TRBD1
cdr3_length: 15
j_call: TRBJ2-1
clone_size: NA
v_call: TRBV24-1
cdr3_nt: TGTGCCACCAGCGGACAGGGCCCCTCGTACAATGAGCAGTTCTTC
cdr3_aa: CATSGQGPSYNEQFF

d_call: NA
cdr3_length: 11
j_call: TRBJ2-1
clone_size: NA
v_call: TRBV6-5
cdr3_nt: TGTGCCAGCAGTTCACCTTATGAGCAGTTCTTC
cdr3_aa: CASSSPYEQFF

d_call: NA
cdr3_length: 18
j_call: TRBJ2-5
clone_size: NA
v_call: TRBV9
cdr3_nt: TGTGCCAGCAGCGTAGGGCCCTCTTTAAGGGCTCTACAAGAGACCCAGTACTTC
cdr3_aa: CASSVGPSLRALQETQYF

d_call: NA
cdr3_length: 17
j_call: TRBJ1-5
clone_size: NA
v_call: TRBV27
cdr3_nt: TGTGCCAGCAGTTTATCTCCGACGGAGGGTAGCAATCAGCCCCAGCATTTT
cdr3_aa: CASSLSPTEGSNQPQHF

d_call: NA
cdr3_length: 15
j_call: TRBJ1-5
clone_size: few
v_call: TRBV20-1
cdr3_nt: TGCAGTGCTAGTCGATCCGGAGATAGCAATCAGCCCCAGCATTTT
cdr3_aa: CSASRSGDSNQPQHF

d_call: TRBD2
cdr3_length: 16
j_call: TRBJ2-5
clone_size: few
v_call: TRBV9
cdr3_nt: TGTGCCAGCAGCCCCTCGGGGACTAGTAGGCAAGAGACCCAGTACTTC
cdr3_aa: CASSPSGTSRQETQYF

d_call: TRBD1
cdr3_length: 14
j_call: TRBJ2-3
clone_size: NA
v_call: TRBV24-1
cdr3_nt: TGTGCCACCAGTAGGACAGGGGGCTCAGATACGCAGTATTTT
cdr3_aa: CATSRTGGSDTQYF

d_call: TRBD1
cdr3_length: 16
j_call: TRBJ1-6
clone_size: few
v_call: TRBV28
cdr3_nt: TGTGCCAGCAGTTTATCACTATTCAGGGGGTATTCACCCCTCCACTTT
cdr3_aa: CASSLSLFRGYSPLHF

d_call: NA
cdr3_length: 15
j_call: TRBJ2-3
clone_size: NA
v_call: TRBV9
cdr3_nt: TGTGCCAGCAGCGTAGGTCACCGGGGCACAGATACGCAGTATTTT
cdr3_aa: CASSVGHRGTDTQYF

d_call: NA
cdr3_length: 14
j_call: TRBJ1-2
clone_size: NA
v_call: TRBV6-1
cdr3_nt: TGTGCCAGCAGTGAACAGCCCCCCATCTATGGCTACACCTTC
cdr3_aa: CASSEQPPIYGYTF

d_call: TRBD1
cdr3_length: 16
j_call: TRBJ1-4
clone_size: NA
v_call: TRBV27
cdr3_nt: TGTGCCAGCAGTCCAACACAGGGGTTTGGGAATGAAAAACTGTTTTTT
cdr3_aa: CASSPTQGFGNEKLFF

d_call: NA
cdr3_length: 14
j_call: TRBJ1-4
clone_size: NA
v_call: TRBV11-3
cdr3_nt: TGTGCCAGCAGCTCGAGAGCTCCTAATGAAAAACTGTTTTTT
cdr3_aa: CASSSRAPNEKLFF

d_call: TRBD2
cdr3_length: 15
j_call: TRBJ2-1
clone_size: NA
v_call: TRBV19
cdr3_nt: TGTGCCAGTAGTATGGCCAAGGGGACTAGCGGGAGGCCGTTCTTC
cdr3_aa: CASSMAKGTSGRPFF

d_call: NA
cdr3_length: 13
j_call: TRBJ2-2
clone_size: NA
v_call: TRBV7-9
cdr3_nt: TGTGCCAGCAGCCCATCCAACACCGGGGAGCTGTTTTTT
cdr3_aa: CASSPSNTGELFF

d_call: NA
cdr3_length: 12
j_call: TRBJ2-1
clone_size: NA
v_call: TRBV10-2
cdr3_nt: TGCGCCAGCAGTGAGTCGGCAAGGGAGCAGTTCTTC
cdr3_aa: CASSESAREQFF

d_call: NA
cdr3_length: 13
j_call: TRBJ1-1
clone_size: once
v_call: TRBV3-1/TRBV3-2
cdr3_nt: TGTGCCAGCAGCCAAAACAGGAACACTGAAGCTTTCTTT
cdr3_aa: CASSQNRNTEAFF

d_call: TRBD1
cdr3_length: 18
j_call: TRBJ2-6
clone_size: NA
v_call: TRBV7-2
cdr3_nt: TGTGCCAGCAGCGCACCGGGACAGAGTCTCTCTGGGGCCAACGTCCTGACTTTC
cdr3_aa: CASSAPGQSLSGANVLTF

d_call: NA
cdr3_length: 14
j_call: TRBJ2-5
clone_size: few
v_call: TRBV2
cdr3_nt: TGTGCCAGCACCATACTAGTCTCGCGGGAGACCCAGTACTTC
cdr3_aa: CASTILVSRETQYF

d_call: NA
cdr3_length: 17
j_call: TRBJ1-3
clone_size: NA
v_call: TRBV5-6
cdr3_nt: TGTGCCAGCAGCTTGGAAAGGGAATTGTCGAGTGGAAACACCATATATTTT
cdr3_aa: CASSLERELSSGNTIYF

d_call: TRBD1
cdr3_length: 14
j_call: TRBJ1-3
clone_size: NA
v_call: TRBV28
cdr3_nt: TGTGCCAGCAGCTTACAGGGGCGGGGAAACACCATATATTTT
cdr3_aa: CASSLQGRGNTIYF

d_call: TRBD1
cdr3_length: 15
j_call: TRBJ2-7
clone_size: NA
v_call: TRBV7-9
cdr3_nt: TGTGCCAGCAGCCCCCCGACAGGGGGTTGGTACGAGCAGTACTTC
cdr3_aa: CASSPPTGGWYEQYF

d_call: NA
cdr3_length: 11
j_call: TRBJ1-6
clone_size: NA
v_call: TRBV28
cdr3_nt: TGTGCCAGCAGTTTAGGGGGGCCCCTCCACTTT
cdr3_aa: CASSLGGPLHF

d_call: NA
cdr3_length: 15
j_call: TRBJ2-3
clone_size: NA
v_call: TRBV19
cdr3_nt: TGTGCCAGTAGTATGGGAACCTGGTCCACAGATACGCAGTATTTT
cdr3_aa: CASSMGTWSTDTQYF

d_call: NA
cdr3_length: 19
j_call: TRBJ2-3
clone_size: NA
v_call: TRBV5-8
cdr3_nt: TGTGCCAGCACCCCCGGCCTCCTCCGTCTCACGGGCGGCACAGATACGCAGTATTTT
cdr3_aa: CASTPGLLRLTGGTDTQYF

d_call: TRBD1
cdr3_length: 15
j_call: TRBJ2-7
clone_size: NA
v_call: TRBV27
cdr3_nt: TGTGCCAGCAGTTACCTCGGGACAGGGGGGTACGAGCAGTACTTC
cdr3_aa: CASSYLGTGGYEQYF

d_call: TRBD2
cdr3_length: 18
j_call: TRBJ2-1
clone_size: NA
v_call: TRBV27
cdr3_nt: TGTGCCAGCAGTTTGGGACTAGCGGGAGTCCCCTCCTACAATGAGCAGTTCTTC
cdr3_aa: CASSLGLAGVPSYNEQFF

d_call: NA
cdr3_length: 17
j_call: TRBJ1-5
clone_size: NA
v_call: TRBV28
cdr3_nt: TGTGCCAGCAGTCCTCCCGGTGGGAGGGATAGCAATCAGCCCCAGCATTTT
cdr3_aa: CASSPPGGRDSNQPQHF

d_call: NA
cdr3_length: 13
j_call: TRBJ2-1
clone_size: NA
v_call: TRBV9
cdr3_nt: TGTGCCAGCAGCGTAGCTTGGGCTAGGGAGCAGTTCTTC
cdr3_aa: CASSVAWAREQFF

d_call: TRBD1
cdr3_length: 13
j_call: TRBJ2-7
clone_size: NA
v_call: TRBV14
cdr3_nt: TGTGCCAGCAGCCAACACAGGGGCTACGAGCAGTACTTC
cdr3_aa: CASSQHRGYEQYF

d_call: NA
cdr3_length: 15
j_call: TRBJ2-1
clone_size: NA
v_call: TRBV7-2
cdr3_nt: TGTGCCAGCAGTCCTGCTAGCAGTCTCTACAATGAGCAGTTCTTC
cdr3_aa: CASSPASSLYNEQFF

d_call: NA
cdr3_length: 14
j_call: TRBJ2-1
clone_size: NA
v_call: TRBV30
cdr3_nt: TGTGCCTGTCCCGTTCCCTCCTCCTACAATGAGCAGTTCTTC
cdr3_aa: CACPVPSSYNEQFF

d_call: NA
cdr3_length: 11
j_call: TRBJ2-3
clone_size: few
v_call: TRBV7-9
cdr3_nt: TGTGCCAGCAGCTCACTAGATACGCAGTATTTT
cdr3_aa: CASSSLDTQYF

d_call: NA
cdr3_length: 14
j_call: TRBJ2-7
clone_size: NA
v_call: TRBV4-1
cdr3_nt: TGCGCCAGCAGCCAAACCGTTGGCAGCTACGAGCAGTACTTC
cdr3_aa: CASSQTVGSYEQYF

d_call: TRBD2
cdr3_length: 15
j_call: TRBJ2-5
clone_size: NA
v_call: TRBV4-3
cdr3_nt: TGCGCCAGCAGCCAAGATCTAGCGGGGGGAGAGACCCAGTACTTC
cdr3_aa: CASSQDLAGGETQYF

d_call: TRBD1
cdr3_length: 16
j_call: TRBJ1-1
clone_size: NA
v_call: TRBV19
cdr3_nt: TGTGCCAGTAGTAACCGACGGGACAGCAAGAACACTGAAGCTTTCTTT
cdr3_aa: CASSNRRDSKNTEAFF

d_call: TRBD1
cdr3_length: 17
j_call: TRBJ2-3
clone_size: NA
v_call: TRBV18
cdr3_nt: TGTGCCAGCTCACCCGCTTCAACCGGGACAGGGCCCGATACGCAGTATTTT
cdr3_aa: CASSPASTGTGPDTQYF

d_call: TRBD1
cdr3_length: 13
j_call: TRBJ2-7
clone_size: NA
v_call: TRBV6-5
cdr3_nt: TGTGCCGTTTCCGGGACAGGGGTTTCCGAGCAGTACTTC
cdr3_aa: CAVSGTGVSEQYF

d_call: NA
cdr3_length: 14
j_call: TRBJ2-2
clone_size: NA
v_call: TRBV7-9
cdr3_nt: TGTGCCAGCAGCTCACGGGTAAACACCGGGGAGCTGTTTTTT
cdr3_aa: CASSSRVNTGELFF

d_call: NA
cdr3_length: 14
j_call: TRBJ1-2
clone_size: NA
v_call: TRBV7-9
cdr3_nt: TGTGCCACCAGAGGGGGAAAAGGGGGCTATGGCTACACCTTC
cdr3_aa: CATRGGKGGYGYTF